This T cell receptor (beta chain) was observed in a study of vaccination and CD4 T cells after COVID-19. Study summary: Post-COVID specimens were obtained a median about 97 days after diagnosis (range 35 to 161). Blood was drawn a median roughly 66 days post second dose, range 14 to 241.

The germline V gene encodes CDR1 SEHNR and CDR2 FQNEAQ (reference sequence). Deletions cut 8 bases from V and 1 base from J, with 11 bases between. This CDR3 region has 13 residues. An Oncomine TCR Beta short-read assay was used to sequence the DNA from cultured CD4+ T cells. TCRdb re-called the PCR reads with MiXCR, one entry per CDR3 protein. The sample includes some 12,000 distinct CDR3 sequences, more than 40% seen only once; the top ten take 15%. Treatment meaning: roughly 10-day PBMC culture with coronavirus spike peptide pools or control peptides (ViraFEST assay). This clonotype has more than one count but fewer than ten. The antigen remains unidentified.

J is TRBJ1-1 and V is TRBV7-9, with a tentative D call TRBD1 (6 bases). Material for sequencing was CD4+ T cells from blood, cultured in vitro. This TCR derives from a human donor who had recovered from COVID-19. The CDR3 protein is CASGRTENTEAFF. The CDR3 DNA reads TGTGCCAGCGGAAGGACAGAGAACACTGAAGCTTTCTTT.